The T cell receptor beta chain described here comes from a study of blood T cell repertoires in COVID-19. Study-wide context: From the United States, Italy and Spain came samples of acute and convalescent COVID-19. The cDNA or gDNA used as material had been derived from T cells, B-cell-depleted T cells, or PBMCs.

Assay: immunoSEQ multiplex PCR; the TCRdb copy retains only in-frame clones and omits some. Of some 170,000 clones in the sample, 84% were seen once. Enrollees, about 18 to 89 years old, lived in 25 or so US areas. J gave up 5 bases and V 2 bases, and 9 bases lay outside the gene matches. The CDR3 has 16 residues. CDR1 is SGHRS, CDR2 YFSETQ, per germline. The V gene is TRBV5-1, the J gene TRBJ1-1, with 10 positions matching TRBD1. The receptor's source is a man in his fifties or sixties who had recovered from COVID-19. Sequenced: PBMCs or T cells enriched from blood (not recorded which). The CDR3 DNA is TGCGCCAGCAGCTTCGGTGGGACAGGGGCGCGAACTGAAGCTTTCTTT. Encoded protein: CASSFGGTGARTEAFF.